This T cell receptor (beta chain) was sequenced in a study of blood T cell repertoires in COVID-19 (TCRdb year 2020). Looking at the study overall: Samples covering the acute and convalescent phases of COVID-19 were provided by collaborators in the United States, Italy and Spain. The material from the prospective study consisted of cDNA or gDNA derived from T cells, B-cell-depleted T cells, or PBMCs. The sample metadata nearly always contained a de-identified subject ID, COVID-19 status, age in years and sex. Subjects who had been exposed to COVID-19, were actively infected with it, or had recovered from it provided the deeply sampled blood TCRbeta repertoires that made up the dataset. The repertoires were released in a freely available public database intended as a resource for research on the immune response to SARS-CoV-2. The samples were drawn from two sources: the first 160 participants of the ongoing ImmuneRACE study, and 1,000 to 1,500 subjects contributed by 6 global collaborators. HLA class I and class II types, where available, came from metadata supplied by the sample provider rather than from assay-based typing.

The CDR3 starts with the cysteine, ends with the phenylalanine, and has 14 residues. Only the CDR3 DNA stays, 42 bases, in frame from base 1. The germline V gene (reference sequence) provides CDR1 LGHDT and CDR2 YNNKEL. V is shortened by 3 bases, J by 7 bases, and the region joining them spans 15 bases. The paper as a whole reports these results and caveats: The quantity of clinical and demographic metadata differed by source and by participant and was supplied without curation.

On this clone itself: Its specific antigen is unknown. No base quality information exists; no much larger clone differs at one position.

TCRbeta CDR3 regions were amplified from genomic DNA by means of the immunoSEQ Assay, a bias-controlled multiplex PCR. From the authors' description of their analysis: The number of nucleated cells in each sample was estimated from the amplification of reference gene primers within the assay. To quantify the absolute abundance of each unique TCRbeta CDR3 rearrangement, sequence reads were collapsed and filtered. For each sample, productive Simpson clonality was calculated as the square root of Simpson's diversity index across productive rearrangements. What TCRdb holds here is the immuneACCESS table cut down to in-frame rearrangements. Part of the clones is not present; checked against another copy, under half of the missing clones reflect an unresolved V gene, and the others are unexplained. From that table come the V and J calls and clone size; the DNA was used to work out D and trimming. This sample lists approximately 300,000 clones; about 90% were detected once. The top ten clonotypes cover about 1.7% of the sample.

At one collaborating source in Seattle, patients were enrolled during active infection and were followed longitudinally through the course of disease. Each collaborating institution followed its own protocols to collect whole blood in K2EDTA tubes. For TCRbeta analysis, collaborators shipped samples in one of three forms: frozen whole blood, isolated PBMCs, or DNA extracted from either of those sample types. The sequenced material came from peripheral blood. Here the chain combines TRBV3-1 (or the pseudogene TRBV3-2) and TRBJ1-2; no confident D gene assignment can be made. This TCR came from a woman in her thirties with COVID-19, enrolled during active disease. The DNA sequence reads TGTGCCAGCAGCCAGGGTGAGGGCTATCGTGGCTACACCTTC. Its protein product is CASSQGEGYRGYTF.